This TCR beta chain was recorded in a study of blood T cell repertoires in COVID-19. Study-level information: The study drew acute and convalescent COVID-19 samples from the United States, Italy and Spain. PBMCs, B-cell-depleted T cells, or T cells provided the cDNA or gDNA that made up the material.

V was cut by 0 bases and J by 2 bases, with 14 bases left in between. Germline-derived CDR1 and CDR2 are SGHNT and YENEEA. The length of the CDR3 is 16 residues. Methods used by the authors: Using reference gene primer amplification, nucleated cell counts were estimated. Profiled with immunoSEQ multiplex PCR; TCRdb holds only in-frame clones, not every one. V and J calls and clone size come straight from that table; D and trimming were deduced from the DNA. In the table there are around 19,000 clones, roughly 91% of which are singletons. Sequences were obtained from peripheral blood. This TCR was sampled from a human donor in a cohort sampled during active COVID-19. This chain connects TRBV11-3 to TRBJ2-7; D possibly corresponds to TRBD2 (7 bases). As DNA, the CDR3 is TGTGCCAGCAGCTTAGAACGCGGGGGCGGTACCTACGAGCAGTACTTC. It translates to CASSLERGGGTYEQYF.